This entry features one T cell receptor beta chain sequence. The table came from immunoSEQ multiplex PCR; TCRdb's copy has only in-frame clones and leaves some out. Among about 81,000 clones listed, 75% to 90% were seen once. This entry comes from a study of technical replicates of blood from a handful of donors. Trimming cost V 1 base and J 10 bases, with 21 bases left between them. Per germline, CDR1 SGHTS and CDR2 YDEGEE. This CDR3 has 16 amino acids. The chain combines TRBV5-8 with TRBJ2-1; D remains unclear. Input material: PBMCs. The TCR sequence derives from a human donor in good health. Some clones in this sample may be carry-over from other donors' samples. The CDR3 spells CASSLYPTRQSNEQFF. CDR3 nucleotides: TGTGCCAGCAGCTTGTACCCCACACGCCAAAGTAACGAGCAGTTCTTC.